One sample yielded the 29 T cell receptor beta chains listed below, sequenced in a study of human T cells and chemical hapten exposure. Individual cDNA molecules in this library carried unique molecular identifiers. From the reads, TCRdb called clonotypes with MiXCR, one entry per CDR3 protein. The table has 100,000 to 150,000 distinct CDR3 sequences, roughly 8.5% seen once. Total RNA was isolated from whole blood that had not been fractionated. Sequencing used whole blood. These TCRs come from a human donor in good health. Some clones in this sample may be carry-over from other donors' samples.

This chain uses TRBV5-6 with TRBJ1-1; no definite D call. Germline CDR1 and CDR2: SGHDT and YYEEEE. The CDR3 runs to 13 residues. Trimming took 0 bases from V and 4 from J, leaving 7 bases between them. The CDR3 DNA is TGTGCCAGCAGCTTGGGGACGGCCACTGAAGCTTTCTTT. Translated: CASSLGTATEAFF.

This clonotype was picked up many times. The gene calls are TRBV20-1 and TRBJ2-7; D may be TRBD1 (5 bases). The CDR3 loop spans 14 amino acids. V was trimmed by 3 bases and J by 0 bases, leaving 12 bases between them. Per germline, CDR1 DFQATT and CDR2 SNEGSKA (reference sequence). As DNA, the CDR3 is TGCAGTGCTAGTCCAGGGCTGCTCTCCTACGAGCAGTACTTC. Protein: CSASPGLLSYEQYF.

This clonotype was seen many times. V is TRBV29-1 and J is TRBJ1-4; TRBD1 might be the D (5 bases). This CDR3 comprises 14 residues. Germline lookup yields CDR1 SQVTM and CDR2 ANQGSEA. V was trimmed by 0 bases and J by 2 bases, leaving 7 bases between them. DNA of the CDR3: TGCAGCGTTGAAGATCGGGGGACTAATGAAAAACTGTTTTTT. This gives the protein CSVEDRGTNEKLFF.

The chain combines TRBV20-1 with TRBJ2-7; 7 bases are a match to TRBD1. Germline CDR1 DFQATT, CDR2 SNEGSKA (reference sequence). This CDR3 is 13 amino acids long. The CDR3 DNA follows: TGCAGCGCTGTCCGGGACAGCTCCTACGAGCAGTACTTC. Its protein product is CSAVRDSSYEQYF.

This clonotype showed up many times. The chain joins TRBV12-3 or TRBV12-4 to TRBJ2-7, with D perhaps given as TRBD1 or TRBD2 (5 bases each). This CDR3 is built from 14 residues. The V end lost 1 base, the J end lost 3 bases, and 10 bases lay between the germline ends. CDR3 amino acids: CASSLGDGLYEQYF. The CDR3 coding sequence is TGTGCCAGCAGTTTAGGGGACGGCCTCTACGAGCAGTACTTC.

The chain joins TRBV12-3 or TRBV12-4 to TRBJ2-4; 10 nucleotides line up with TRBD1. V gave up 6 bases and J gave up 8 bases; unmatched junction bases: 7. This CDR3 spans 14 amino acids. CDR3 region: CASRIRQGADIQYF. CDR3 in DNA: TGTGCCAGCAGAATACGACAGGGGGCGGACATTCAGTACTTC.

As to this clonotype: The junction differs from germline at one of its ends, possibly a read error. The chain links TRBV7-2 to TRBJ2-1, with 7 bases identical to TRBD1. The CDR3 length is 12 residues. Germline CDR1 SGHTA, CDR2 FQGNSA. The CDR3 nucleotides read TGTGCCAGCAGCCCGACAGGGACGGTTCGGGCTTTC. Its translation is CASSPTGTVRAF.

This clonotype appeared many times. CDR3 DNA sequence: TGTGCCAGCAGTCGGGGCCCCGCTAGACCCCAGTACTTC. Translation gives CASSRGPARPQYF. V gene TRBV25-1 combines with J gene TRBJ2-5; either TRBD1 or TRBD2 may supply D (5 bases each). Germline V gene data show CDR1 as MGHDK and CDR2 as SYGVNS. The CDR3 loop spans 13 amino acids. Trimming removed 5 bases at V and 9 bases at J, with 16 bases between. The full variable domain, rest sourced from reference TRBV25-1 and TRBJ2-5, is EADIYQTPRYLVIGTGKKITLECSQTMGHDKMYWYQQDPGMELHLIHYSYGVNSTEKGDLSSESTVSRIRTEHFPLTLESARPSHTSQYLCASSRGPARPQYFGPGTRLLVL.

This clonotype occurred many times. V usage is TRBV12-3 or TRBV12-4 and J usage is TRBJ2-2; TRBD2 agrees at 8 bases. CDR3 length: 16 residues. Losses at the gene ends were 6 bases for V and 3 bases for J; bases not matched to a gene: 9. The CDR3 DNA reads as TGTGCCAGCAGATCACTTAGCGGGAAGTACACCGGGGAGCTGTTTTTT. It codes for CASRSLSGKYTGELFF.

This clonotype turned up a few times. The rearrangement links TRBV6-2 or TRBV6-3 to TRBJ2-2; D perhaps matches TRBD2 (7 bases). Per germline, CDR1 MNHEY and CDR2 SVGEGT. This CDR3 is 15 amino acids long. The V end lost 6 bases, the J end lost 4 bases, and 15 bases lay between the germline ends. This chain's CDR3 is CASSPWGGRTGELFF. For the CDR3, the DNA is TGTGCCAGCAGCCCATGGGGGGGCCGCACCGGGGAGCTGTTTTTT.

This chain uses TRBV4-3 with TRBJ2-1, with 8 bases aligning to TRBD1. V shed 0 bases, J shed 3 bases, and the junction held 7 bases outside the gene matches. CDR3 length equals 17 residues. CDR1 and CDR2 from the germline V gene are LGHNA and YSLEER. CDR3 bases: TGCGCCAGCAGCCAAGATCGGGGACAGGCCGTCTACAATGAGCAGTTCTTC. Translation: CASSQDRGQAVYNEQFF.

The rearrangement links TRBV6-2 or TRBV6-3 to TRBJ2-3; 12 bases map to TRBD2. Germline CDR1 MNHEY, CDR2 SVGEGT. V lost 10 bases, J lost 5 bases, and 10 bases stayed unmatched. There are 15 residues in the CDR3. The CDR3: CATTLAGGQIDTQYF. The CDR3 nucleotides read TGTGCCACCACTCTAGCGGGGGGGCAGATAGATACGCAGTATTTT.

This clonotype was detected a few times. The rearrangement joins TRBV7-2 to TRBJ2-1, with TRBD1 as a possible D gene (6 bases). Germline V lookup: CDR1 SGHTA, CDR2 FQGNSA. This CDR3 contains 16 residues. V was trimmed by 0 bases and J by 3 bases, leaving 12 bases between them. The CDR3 region has the DNA TGTGCCAGCAGCTTAGCGAAGGCAGGGGTCTACAATGAGCAGTTCTTC. This sequence encodes CASSLAKAGVYNEQFF.

This clonotype was detected only a few times. This rearrangement joins TRBV12-3 or TRBV12-4 to TRBJ2-2; D possibly corresponds to TRBD1 (6 bases). Trimming cost V 7 bases and J 7 bases, with 13 bases left between them. This CDR3 comprises 13 residues. The CDR3 DNA sequence: TGTGCCAGCAATACACAGGGTGACGGGGAGCTGTTTTTT. Translated, it gives CASNTQGDGELFF.

Comments on this clonotype: No conserved phenylalanine or tryptophan ends this CDR3, so it is likely a read error. The V call is TRBV6-1, the J call TRBJ1-5; D uncertain. This CDR3 is built from 14 residues. Germline V gene lookup returns CDR1 MNHNS and CDR2 SASEGT. V lost 1 base and J lost 9, with 13 bases in between. CDR3: CASSEGIAPRPQHL. In DNA form, the CDR3 reads TGTGCCAGCAGTGAAGGTATAGCACCAAGGCCCCAGCATCTT.

This clonotype was recorded a few times. The CDR3 here is CASMTGGMNTEAFF. The CDR3 DNA is TGTGCCAGCATGACAGGGGGGATGAACACTGAAGCTTTCTTT. This chain joins TRBV27 and TRBJ1-1; 9 positions match TRBD1. The length of the CDR3 is 14 residues. The germline gives CDR1 MNHEY, CDR2 SMNVEV (reference sequence). Trimming took 7 bases from V and 0 from J; bases not matched to a gene: 3.

The table lists this clonotype with a few counts. The chain links TRBV7-9 to TRBJ2-2; D is unresolved. CDR1 SEHNR and CDR2 FQNEAQ come from the germline V gene (reference sequence). V was pared by 5 bases and J by 0 bases, with 10 bases between. This CDR3 has 15 residues. CDR3 residues: CASSPGPTNTGELFF. The CDR3, as DNA: TGTGCCAGCAGCCCCGGACCGACGAACACCGGGGAGCTGTTTTTT.

This clonotype was recorded many times. V and J are TRBV6-2 or TRBV6-3 and TRBJ1-5, with TRBD1 matching 7 bases. There are 18 residues in the CDR3. The V gene end was trimmed by 2 bases and the J gene end by 0 bases; junction bases not matched to a gene: 10. Germline CDR1 is MNHEY and CDR2 is SVGEGT. The CDR3 nucleotides are TGTGCCAGCAGTTACCGGACAGGCGGAAGTTTTAGCAATCAGCCCCAGCATTTT. It codes for CASSYRTGGSFSNQPQHF.

This rearrangement joins TRBV7-6 to TRBJ2-2; 10 bases match TRBD2. The trim removed 2 bases at V and 6 bases at J, leaving 6 bases unmatched. CDR3 length: 16 amino acids. Germline lookup yields CDR1 SGHVS and CDR2 FNYEAQ. Here the CDR3 reads CASSLPPSGRSGELFF. The CDR3 region has the DNA TGTGCCAGCAGCTTACCCCCTAGCGGGAGATCCGGGGAGCTGTTTTTT.

The V and J genes are TRBV5-1 and TRBJ2-1; 12 nucleotides match TRBD1. The ends lost 4 bases at V and 7 bases at J; junction bases unmatched: 6. CDR1 and CDR2 (germline): SGHRS, YFSETQ. The CDR3 is 15 amino acids. CDR3 nucleotides: TGCGCCAGCAGCACGCCGGGACAGGGGGCAAATGAGCAGTTCTTC. Translated: CASSTPGQGANEQFF.

This clonotype was counted a few times. This rearrangement joins TRBV12-3 or TRBV12-4 to TRBJ1-1; no clear D gene. V lost 8 bases to trimming and J lost 1 base, with 14 bases between them. This CDR3 has 14 residues. The CDR3 DNA follows: TGTGCCAGCGGCTCCCGGGCATCGAACACTGAAGCTTTCTTT. It specifies CASGSRASNTEAFF.

This clonotype was picked up many times. CDR3: CASSLSPPGTSPYEQYF. The DNA of the CDR3 is TGTGCCAGCAGTTTATCGCCACCCGGGACTAGCCCCTACGAGCAGTACTTC. The V gene is TRBV27, the J gene TRBJ2-7; TRBD2 aligns across 9 bases. The germline V gene has CDR1 MNHEY and CDR2 SMNVEV (reference sequence). The trim removed 0 bases at V and 2 bases at J, leaving 8 bases unmatched. CDR3 length: 17 amino acids.

This clonotype was observed a handful of times. The chain carries TRBV28 and TRBJ1-4, with TRBD1 matching 7 bases. CDR3 size: 16 residues. In germline, CDR1 is MDHEN, CDR2 SYDVKM. The V segment lost 6 bases and the J segment 4 bases; nucleotides outside the gene matches: 11. This chain's CDR3 is CASSPQGQAFNEKLFF. In nucleotides, the CDR3 is TGTGCCAGCAGCCCACAAGGACAGGCGTTTAATGAAAAACTGTTTTTT.

This clonotype has ten or more counts. V gene TRBV7-2 combines with J gene TRBJ2-5; 8 bases fit TRBD1. Trimming removed 4 bases from V and 4 bases from J; junction bases left unmatched: 5. The CDR3 runs to 14 residues. Germline V gene sequence: CDR1 SGHTA, CDR2 FQGNSA. CDR3 sequence reads: CASSSRTGRETQYF. The CDR3 bases are TGTGCCAGCAGCTCACGGACAGGGAGAGAGACCCAGTACTTC.

V and J are TRBV14 and TRBJ2-7, with a tentative D call TRBD2 (5 bases). The CDR3 totals 13 residues. V was clipped by 4 bases and J by 5 bases, with 12 bases between them. In germline, CDR1 is SGHDN, CDR2 FVKESK. In DNA, the CDR3 is TGTGCCAGCAGCCGGGGTCCCGGGGACGAGCAGTACTTC. Its protein is CASSRGPGDEQYF. Supplemented by reference TRBV14 and TRBJ2-7, the full variable domain reads EAGVTQFPSHSVIEKGQTVTLRCDPISGHDNLYWYRRVMGKEIKFLLHFVKESKQDESGMPNNRFLAERTGGTYSTLKVQPAELEDSGVYFCASSRGPGDEQYFGPGTRLTVT.

The chain joins TRBV6-5 to TRBJ2-1; TRBD1 matches at 7 bases. Trimming at V came to 0 bases and at J to 4 bases, leaving 0 bases not matched to a gene. Per germline, CDR1 MNHEY and CDR2 SVGAGI. This CDR3 comprises 14 residues. CDR3 in DNA: TGTGCCAGCAGTTACTCCAGGGGGTACAATGAGCAGTTCTTC. Translating it yields CASSYSRGYNEQFF.

This clonotype has a handful of counts. V gene TRBV6-5 combines with J gene TRBJ2-1; D not certain. The V end lost 0 bases, the J end lost 0 bases, and 12 bases lay between the germline ends. The CDR3 has 17 residues. The germline gives CDR1 MNHEY, CDR2 SVGAGI. The CDR3, as DNA: TGTGCCAGCAGTTACTCGGCTACAGCCGACTCCTACAATGAGCAGTTCTTC. It translates to CASSYSATADSYNEQFF.

The V gene is TRBV11-2, the J gene TRBJ1-4; a possible D gene is TRBD1 (6 bases). CDR1 is SGHAT and CDR2 is FQNNGV in the germline V gene. Trimming pared 3 bases from V and 8 bases from J, leaving 10 bases between. The length of the CDR3 is 13 residues. CDR3 in DNA: TGTGCCAGCAGCTTGGATCAGGGGGAAAAACTGTTTTTT. It is translated as CASSLDQGEKLFF.

The J gene is TRBJ2-6, the V gene TRBV7-9, with D tentatively TRBD1 (6 bases). CDR3 length: 16 residues. V lost 5 bases to trimming and J lost 0 bases, with 11 bases between them. Germline values: CDR1 SEHNR, CDR2 FQNEAQ (reference sequence). The CDR3 DNA is TGTGCCAGCAGCCAGGGGACATCCTCTGGGGCCAACGTCCTGACTTTC. Residues: CASSQGTSSGANVLTF.